Detailed here is one T cell receptor beta chain. Its recognized antigen is unknown. Per-nucleotide qualities are absent, and no much larger clonotype sits a single base away. CDR1 SGHRS and CDR2 YFSETQ are derived from the germline V gene. V and J are trimmed by 1 base and 6 bases, and the gene matches miss 6 bases of the junction. The CDR3 sequence holds 14 residues, the cysteine and phenylalanine included. Just the 42-base CDR3 DNA is kept, in frame starting at base 1. The sample belongs to a study of shared clonotypes between healthy human individuals (dated by TCRdb to 2018 to 2021). Regarding the complete study: The cohort included a few men and a couple of women between 18 and 49 years of age. For each donor, three plates each were used for CD4 naive and CD4 memory, two plates were used for CD8 naive, and one plate was used for CD8 memory. Blood TCR repertoires of several healthy adults were deeply sequenced to estimate repertoire size and the extent of clonotype sharing between individuals. To increase sequencing depth and limit assay-specific biases, different laboratories used diverse techniques to prepare libraries and sequence TCR repertoires. Each donor's leukapheresis produced roughly between roughly 0.94 and 9.5 billion PBMCs.

The donors were healthy, HIV-negative adults with no recently reported acute infections or vaccinations. Every donor was a Caucasian adult residing in Nashville, Tennessee, USA. Magnetic negative selection was used to enrich CD4+ T cells, after which naive cells were positively selected on CD45RA and the negative fraction became the memory subset. Blood was collected by leukapheresis, and PBMCs were isolated by Ficoll-Histopaque density gradient centrifugation and then cryopreserved in liquid nitrogen vapor phase. Analytical flow cytometry was used to check the purity and quantity of each magnetically sorted T cell population. Genomic DNA was isolated from every sorted fraction and measured by UV absorbance on a Nanodrop 2000c. Using the deep immunoSEQ assay, TCR CDR3 regions were amplified from genomic DNA by multiplex PCR. Extracted genomic DNA from each cell subset was spread evenly across all wells of several immunoSEQ 96-well plates, with each plate serving as a replicate. For sorted subsets, each replicate PCR was loaded with about 0.2 ug genomic DNA, equivalent to some 27,000 T cell genomes. Purified libraries were quantified with a Qubit 3.0 fluorometer, sized on a Bioanalyzer 2100, and re-quantified with the KAPA Library Quantification kit. A separate single-read 150-cycle Illumina NextSeq 550 flow cell was used to sequence each immunoSEQ 96-well plate. The paper's processing steps were these. The immunoSEQ output contained only junctional sequences without quality scores, so filtering could not match that applied to full-length reads. To assign V/J genes and CDR3, sequences were annotated using PyIR, a Python wrapper for IgBLAST v1.9, with IMGT germline references. Reads were filtered out if the reads had weak V/J assignments (E-value above 1e-6), no CDR3, stop codons, out-of-frame junctions, or ambiguous translated residues. V3J clonotypes were defined as sequences sharing the same inferred V gene, J gene, and CDR3 amino acid sequence. Percentage overlap between repertoires was calculated by dividing the number of shared unique clonotypes by the size of the smaller repertoire. RTK rarefaction, the Chao1 estimator, and Recon v2.1 estimates of unobserved clonotypes were used to assess repertoire richness. For all TCRbeta clonotypes obtained by the gDNA method from a few donors, generation probabilities were computed with OLGA. Held by TCRdb, this immuneACCESS table contains in-frame sequences only and omits some clones. Under half of the omission traces to an unresolved V gene where checked; the cause of the rest is unknown. V, J and clone size were drawn from that table, and D and trimming were deduced from the DNA. The sample yields about 1.1 million clones; around 78% were counted once. Jointly, the top ten make up more than 0.5% of the sample.

Beyond this particular receptor, the publication reports: Approximately 5% of naive CD4, around 4% of naive CD8, approximately 2.2% of memory CD4, and 0.4% of memory CD8 clonotypes were shared across a few donors. Even with the large sequencing depth, rarefaction of the sorted-subset datasets indicated that sequencing was incomplete. Sampling was restricted to blood, and TCR repertoires in tissue are likely to differ from TCR repertoires in blood. Pairwise subsampling led to the expectation that sequencing depth would affect the degree of clonotype sharing among donors. Estimated clonotype richness was generally larger for naive than for memory subsets. Clonotypes shared by all four sorted-subset donors showed higher generation probabilities than non-shared clonotypes. Because the study included a small number of donors, the genetic and exposure-history diversity represented was limited.

This sequence originates from a man younger than 35 in good health. Some clones in this sample may be carry-over from other donors' samples. The sequenced sample consisted of memory CD4+ T cells from PBMCs. This sample's cell subset or site label indicates: CD45RA-negative fraction. The V and J segments used are TRBV5-1 and TRBJ1-2; 7 central nucleotides agree with TRBD1. The bases read TGCGCCAGCAGCTTGACCGGGACAGCAAATGGCTACACCTTC. This codes for CASSLTGTANGYTF.